Below are 23 T cell receptor beta chains sequenced from a single sample in a study of blood T cell repertoires in COVID-19 (dated by TCRdb to about 2020). The library was prepared using the immunoSEQ multiplex PCR assay. TCRdb mirrors the immuneACCESS table, restricted to in-frame sequences. Some clones are absent from its copies; in checked studies, under half trace to an unresolved V gene, and the reason for the others is unknown. Here the sample has roughly 150,000 clones; roughly 91% occur a single time. The ten largest account for about 3.2% of the sample. Sequenced sample: peripheral blood. These receptor sequences come from a man aged 60 to 69 with active or convalescent COVID-19.

This clone was seen a handful of times. The CDR3 nucleotides are TGTGCCAGCAGGCTCCAGGGGGCGAACAAAGATACGCAGTATTTT. The encoded protein is CASRLQGANKDTQYF. The chain employs TRBV6-5 and TRBJ2-3, with 8 bases aligning to TRBD1. There are 15 residues in the CDR3. Germline loops: CDR1 MNHEY, CDR2 SVGAGI. V shed 6 bases and J 5 bases; nucleotides not matched to a gene: 10.

The chain is built from TRBV19 and TRBJ2-2; a possible D gene is TRBD1 (6 bases). Germline assignment: CDR1 LNHDA and CDR2 SQIVND (reference sequence). Trimming cost V 5 bases and J 2 bases, with 9 bases left between them. The CDR3 runs to 14 residues. CDR3 in DNA: TGTGCCAGTAGTGAACAGGGAAACACCGGGGAGCTGTTTTTT. Protein sequence: CASSEQGNTGELFF.

This clone came up once. The rearrangement uses TRBV12-1 and TRBJ1-6; the D segment call TRBD1 is taken from the table without a DNA check. TRBV12-1 is shown as a pseudogene. The CDR3 has 14 amino acids. In DNA, the CDR3 is TGTGCCAGCAGCCAGGACAGGCAGAATTCACCCCTCCACTTT. Its translation is CASSQDRQNSPLHF.

This chain connects TRBV29-1 to TRBJ1-2; 9 bases are a match to TRBD1. Germline V gives CDR1 SQVTM, CDR2 ANQGSEA. This CDR3 is 12 amino acids long. V was clipped by 7 bases and J by 5 bases; unmatched bases: 5. In nucleotides, the CDR3 is TGCAGCGCCGAAGGACAGGGGTATGGCTACACCTTC. This sequence encodes CSAEGQGYGYTF.

J is TRBJ1-6 and V is TRBV28, with TRBD1 matching 8 bases. The CDR3 runs 15 residues. Germline V gene lookup returns CDR1 MDHEN and CDR2 SYDVKM. Germline trimming cut 3 bases from V and 7 bases from J; bases unmatched to any gene: 5. DNA for the CDR3: TGTGCCAGCAGTTTTCTGGACAGGGAAAATTCACCCCTCCACTTT. Its translation is CASSFLDRENSPLHF.

The chain carries TRBV7-9 and TRBJ1-3; D gene uncertain. Germline assignment: CDR1 SEHNR and CDR2 FQNEAQ (reference sequence). The ends were cut back, 0 bases at V and 0 bases at J, with 9 bases in the middle. The CDR3 sequence is 16 residues long. The CDR3 is CASSLAVQSSGNTIYF. The CDR3 region has the DNA TGTGCCAGCAGCTTAGCGGTACAGAGCTCTGGAAACACCATATATTTT.

V usage is TRBV12-3 or TRBV12-4 and J usage is TRBJ1-4; D is unclear. CDR3 length equals 13 residues. V was shortened by 5 bases and J by 8 bases, with 12 bases between the two germline ends. The CDR3 loop reads CASSPNFNEKLFF. CDR3 bases: TGTGCCAGCAGTCCCAACTTTAACGAAAAACTGTTTTTT.

In regard to this clone: Other DNA sequences in this specimen translate into the identical CDR3. This chain's CDR3 is CATSGQGTDTQYF. In DNA form, the CDR3 reads TGTGCCACCAGCGGACAGGGCACAGATACGCAGTATTTT. V is TRBV24-1 and J is TRBJ2-3, with TRBD1 matching 7 bases. Trimming removed 7 bases from V and 1 base from J; junction bases left unmatched: 1. CDR3 length equals 13 residues. Germline V gives CDR1 KGHDR, CDR2 SFDVKD.

V and J are TRBV29-1 and TRBJ1-1, with TRBD1 identical over 8 bases. In germline, CDR1 is SQVTM, CDR2 ANQGSEA. Trimming cost V 2 bases and J 2 bases; bases outside gene matches: 10. The CDR3 is made up of 16 amino acids. The CDR3 loop reads CSVEYGQGEYNTEAFF. The CDR3 region has the DNA TGCAGCGTTGAATATGGACAGGGAGAGTATAACACTGAAGCTTTCTTT.

The rearrangement joins TRBV2 to TRBJ1-2; perhaps TRBD1 as D (6 bases). Germline V CDR1 and CDR2: SNHLY, FYNNEI. The CDR3 is 13 amino acids. Trimming took off 10 bases at V and 4 bases at J, with 16 bases between the two ends. The CDR3 DNA sequence: TGTGCCACGAAGGGGGGGGACTCCTATGGCTACACCTTC. It translates to CATKGGDSYGYTF.

The genes are TRBV7-2 and TRBJ2-7; 8 bases are shared with TRBD2. The V gene end was trimmed by 6 bases and the J gene end by 0 bases; junction bases not matched to a gene: 10. Germline values: CDR1 SGHTA, CDR2 FQGNSA. The CDR3 runs 16 residues. CDR3 bases: TGTGCCAGCAGTCGGGGGGGGTCGGTCCGCTCCTACGAGCAGTACTTC. It codes for CASSRGGSVRSYEQYF.

As to this clone: One end of the junction fails to match germline, which may point to a read error. CDR3 protein: CASSFRDREVF. The CDR3 bases are TGTGCCAGCAGCTTCCGGGACAGGGAAGTCTTC. The V and J genes are TRBV7-8 and TRBJ2-7; 9 bases fit TRBD1. CDR3 length: 11 residues. The germline V gene encodes CDR1 SGHVS and CDR2 FQNEAQ.

The chain has TRBV28 and TRBJ1-1; tentative D call: TRBD1 (5 bases). The CDR3 is 15 amino acids. Germline loops: CDR1 MDHEN, CDR2 SYDVKM. Deletions cut 6 bases from V and 2 bases from J, with 16 bases between. The CDR3 region has the DNA TGTGCCAGCAGGGGGTACAGGTTTGGAAACACTGAAGCTTTCTTT. Translating gives CASRGYRFGNTEAFF. The entire variable domain, with the rest obtained from reference TRBV28 and TRBJ1-1, is as follows: DVKVTQSSRYLVKRTGEKVFLECVQDMDHENMFWYRQDPGLGLRLIYFSYDVKMKEKGDIPEGYSVSREKKERFSLILESASTNQTSMYLCASRGYRFGNTEAFFGQGTRLTVV.

The chain recombines TRBV7-2 with TRBJ1-5, with 9 bases identical to TRBD1. J lost 6 bases, V lost 4 bases, and 10 bases had no gene match. The germline V gene encodes CDR1 SGHTA and CDR2 FQGNSA. This CDR3 spans 16 amino acids. CDR3 nucleotides: TGTGCCAGCAGCTACACAGGGGGCAAGGGGAGTCAGCCCCAGCATTTT. Amino acid sequence: CASSYTGGKGSQPQHF.

The CDR3 nucleotides are TGTGCCAGCAGCTCCCGGGACAGGCGTTCCTACAATGAGCAGTTCTTC. It yields the protein CASSSRDRRSYNEQFF. The chain recombines TRBV6-2 or TRBV6-3 with TRBJ2-1; 8 bases agree with TRBD1. The CDR3 is 16 residues long. V shed 6 bases and J 1 base; nucleotides not matched to a gene: 8. Per germline, CDR1 MNHEY and CDR2 SVGEGT.

V and J are TRBV10-3 and TRBJ1-2; D may be TRBD1 (6 bases). Germline V gene sequence: CDR1 ENHRY, CDR2 SYGVKD. This CDR3 has 17 amino acids. The V end was cut by 6 bases, the J end by 2 bases, with 22 bases between. CDR3 residues: CAIRLEGQGKVNYGYTF. The CDR3 DNA follows: TGTGCCATCAGGCTAGAAGGGCAGGGGAAAGTCAACTATGGCTACACCTTC.

The chain employs TRBV7-2 and TRBJ2-5, with TRBD2 as a possible D gene (8 bases). The germline V and J ends were trimmed by 5 bases and 9 bases, with 25 bases remaining between them. The CDR3 is made up of 16 amino acids. Germline CDR1 and CDR2: SGHTA and FQGNSA. The CDR3 sequence is CASSIGLAGAQGAQYF. In DNA, the CDR3 is TGTGCCAGCAGCATAGGGCTAGCGGGTGCGCAGGGGGCCCAGTACTTC.

This chain joins TRBV15 and TRBJ2-3; the match to TRBD1 covers 7 bases. The CDR3 contains 16 residues. The V gene end was trimmed by 3 bases and the J gene end by 2 bases; junction bases not matched to a gene: 8. The germline V gene encodes CDR1 LNHNV and CDR2 YYDKDF (reference sequence). The DNA for the CDR3 is TGTGCCACCAGCAGGGAGAGGGACAGTCTCACAGATACGCAGTATTTT. The encoded protein is CATSRERDSLTDTQYF.

The rearrangement links TRBV6-6 to TRBJ1-5; a possible D gene is TRBD1 (5 bases). In germline, CDR1 is MNHNY, CDR2 SVGAGI (reference sequence). CDR3 length: 15 residues. Trimming removed 6 bases at V and 1 base at J, with 13 bases between. Here the CDR3 DNA reads TGTGCCAGCAGCCACTCGGGGGAAAGCAATCAGCCCCAGCATTTT. It codes for CASSHSGESNQPQHF.

The chain is built from TRBV19 and TRBJ2-3; 7 bases map to TRBD2. Looked up from germline, CDR1 is LNHDA and CDR2 is SQIVND (reference sequence). V was clipped by 6 bases and J by 1 base; unmatched bases: 4. CDR3 length: 14 amino acids. CDR3 protein: CASRPTSGTDTQYF. CDR3 DNA: TGTGCCAGTAGGCCTACTAGCGGCACAGATACGCAGTATTTT.

The CDR3 coding sequence is TGCGCCAGCAGCCCTACAGGGTTAAGGACTGAAGCTTTCTTT. This encodes CASSPTGLRTEAFF. This rearrangement joins TRBV5-1 to TRBJ1-1; maybe TRBD1 (6 bases). Germline CDR1 is SGHRS and CDR2 is YFSETQ. The CDR3 runs to 14 residues. V lost 4 bases, J lost 5 bases, and 15 bases lay in between.

This chain uses TRBV27 with TRBJ2-7; 9 bases align to TRBD1. From germline, CDR1 is MNHEY and CDR2 SMNVEV (reference sequence). V gave up 2 bases and J gave up 5 bases; unmatched junction bases: 7. The length of the CDR3 is 15 residues. In DNA, the CDR3 is TGTGCCAGCAGTTTACGACAGGGGGTATGGGACGAGCAGTACTTC. As protein: CASSLRQGVWDEQYF.

This sequence joins TRBV24-1 and TRBJ1-5; D possibly corresponds to TRBD1 (5 bases). The length of the CDR3 is 16 residues. The ends were cut back, 5 bases at V and 9 bases at J, with 22 bases in the middle. Germline V gene data show CDR1 as KGHDR and CDR2 as SFDVKD. The CDR3 nucleotides are TGTGCCACCAGTGGGGGGGATCGGGGACTCCTGGGGCCCCAGCATTTT. It translates to CATSGGDRGLLGPQHF.